This entry lists 23 T cell receptor beta chains sequenced from one sample in a study of shared clonotypes between healthy human individuals. Naive CD8 isolation took CD45RO-negative cells positively selected for CCR7 and excluded terminally differentiated effector memory CD45RA+ cells. Produced via immunoSEQ multiplex PCR; TCRdb's table is partial and in-frame only. Counted here are roughly 2.1 million clones, around 93% occurring once; the ten biggest clones make up approximately 1.7%. The sequenced sample consisted of naive CD8+ T cells from PBMCs. These TCRs come from a man between 18 and 35 years old in good health. Some clones in this sample may be carry-over from other donors' samples.

The V gene is TRBV18, the J gene TRBJ2-7, with D unclear. Germline CDR1 reads KGHSH; CDR2 reads LQKENI. CDR3 length: 15 amino acids. V lost 0 bases and J 3 bases, leaving 12 bases between the germline ends. The CDR3: CASSPPSAGYYEQYF. The CDR3 region has the DNA TGTGCCAGCTCACCACCGAGCGCAGGATACTACGAGCAGTACTTC.

The rearrangement joins TRBV7-9 to TRBJ2-3; 8 nucleotides line up with TRBD2. Germline assignment: CDR1 SEHNR and CDR2 FQNEAQ (reference sequence). V gave up 6 bases and J gave up 6 bases; unmatched junction bases: 11. The CDR3 contains 15 residues. CDR3 sequence (DNA): TGTGCCAGCAGACCCGGGGGGGCCCTATGGGATACGCAGTATTTT. Its translation is CASRPGGALWDTQYF.

The rearrangement links TRBV4-1 to TRBJ2-1; 13 nucleotides line up with TRBD2. The V and J ends lost 8 bases and 10 bases, in that order; junction bases with no gene match: 11. This CDR3 is built from 15 residues. CDR1 MGHRA and CDR2 YSYEKL come from the germline V gene. CDR3 DNA sequence: TGCGCCAGCTCCCCCCCGGGACTAGCGGGATGGGAGCAGTTCTTC. It yields the protein CASSPPGLAGWEQFF.

In its sample, this clone was seen once. The chain joins TRBV28 to TRBJ2-1, with D tentatively TRBD1 (7 bases). The CDR3 length is 16 residues. Trimming pared 2 bases from V and 2 bases from J, leaving 13 bases between. Germline V CDR1 and CDR2: MDHEN, SYDVKM. This CDR3 reads CASSLSGQGAYNEQFF. The CDR3 DNA reads TGTGCCAGCAGTTTAAGCGGGCAGGGGGCCTACAATGAGCAGTTCTTC.

The chain joins TRBV18 to TRBJ2-3; TRBD2 matches at 9 bases. This CDR3 region has 19 residues. CDR1 is KGHSH and CDR2 is LQKENI in the germline V gene. J was trimmed by 1 base and V by 3 bases; bases with no gene match: 14. CDR3 protein: CASSPPSGDHIGRTDTQYF. For the CDR3, the DNA is TGTGCCAGCTCACCGCCTAGCGGGGACCACATTGGACGCACAGATACGCAGTATTTT.

The CDR3 region has the DNA TGTGCCAGCAGCTACGGGACAGGGGTCTACGAGCAGTACTTC. It translates to CASSYGTGVYEQYF. The chain links TRBV5-6 to TRBJ2-7, with 10 positions matching TRBD1. The germline gives CDR1 SGHDT, CDR2 YYEEEE. This CDR3 is 14 amino acids long. Trimming cost V 3 bases and J 3 bases; bases outside gene matches: 3.

The rearrangement links TRBV6-1 to TRBJ2-3; D gene uncertain. The germline V and J ends were trimmed by 3 bases and 7 bases, with 11 bases remaining between them. The CDR3 loop spans 13 amino acids. CDR1 and CDR2 (germline): MNHNS, SASEGT. The CDR3: CASSDARGYTQYF. CDR3 nucleotide sequence: TGTGCCAGCAGTGATGCCAGAGGATATACGCAGTATTTT.

The chain joins TRBV9 to TRBJ2-3; no clear D. Germline CDR1 is SGDLS and CDR2 is YYNGEE. The CDR3 spans 13 residues. Trimming cost V 1 base and J 1 base, with 4 bases left between them. The CDR3 reads CASSVQGTDTQYF. The CDR3 DNA sequence: TGTGCCAGCAGCGTACAGGGCACAGATACGCAGTATTTT.

The chain couples TRBV19 to TRBJ2-1; 11 bases match TRBD2. The germline V gene has CDR1 LNHDA and CDR2 SQIVND (reference sequence). The CDR3 runs 17 residues. Unmatched junction bases numbered 10, after V lost 9 bases and J lost 0 bases. The CDR3 reads CASALAGGLGSYNEQFF. The DNA for the CDR3 is TGTGCCAGCGCCCTAGCGGGGGGCTTGGGCTCCTACAATGAGCAGTTCTTC.

V is TRBV11-2 and J is TRBJ1-2; no clear D gene. The CDR3 is 13 amino acids. V was trimmed by 5 bases and J by 4 bases, leaving 11 bases between them. The germline CDR1 and CDR2 sequences are SGHAT and FQNNGV. CDR3 DNA: TGTGCCAGCAGCCCCTTTCGTAGCTATGGCTACACCTTC. Encoded protein: CASSPFRSYGYTF. Together with reference TRBV11-2 and TRBJ1-2, the CDR3 gives the full variable domain: EAGVAQSPRYKIIEKRQSVAFWCNPISGHATLYWYQQILGQGPKLLIQFQNNGVVDDSQLPKDRFSAERLKGVDSTLKIQPAKLEDSAVYLCASSPFRSYGYTFGSGTRLTVV.

CDR3 sequence (DNA): TGCGCCAGCAGCCAAGACTTGACAGGGGGACACGAGCAGTACTTC. It is translated as CASSQDLTGGHEQYF. The chain uses TRBV4-1 and TRBJ2-7, with TRBD1 identical over 9 bases. V lost 0 bases and J lost 5; bases outside the gene matches: 5. The CDR3 consists of 15 residues. Looked up from germline, CDR1 is MGHRA and CDR2 is YSYEKL.

This clone was detected a few times. The rearrangement links TRBV11-2 to TRBJ2-7, with TRBD1 matching 9 bases. The CDR3 is 15 amino acids. Germline V gives CDR1 SGHAT, CDR2 FQNNGV. Germline trimming cut 6 bases from V and 3 bases from J; bases unmatched to any gene: 9. Written as DNA, the CDR3 is TGTGCCAGCAGACCCGGGGGACAGGGAGACTACGAGCAGTACTTC. This gives the protein CASRPGGQGDYEQYF.

This clone was counted only a few times. The same CDR3 also results from other DNA sequences found in this sample. The chain couples TRBV10-3 to TRBJ2-7, with a weak D call TRBD2 (5 bases). Between the trimmed V and J ends, which lost 6 bases and 3 bases, there was a span of 9 bases. The CDR3 has 12 residues. Per the germline V gene, CDR1 is ENHRY and CDR2 is SYGVKD. CDR3 bases: TGTGCCATCAGCGACACTAGCTACGAGCAGTACTTC. It translates to CAISDTSYEQYF.

The chain recombines TRBV27 with TRBJ2-7; D unresolved. The germline V gene has CDR1 MNHEY and CDR2 SMNVEV (reference sequence). CDR3 size: 14 residues. V was clipped by 1 base and J by 5 bases, with 12 bases between them. The CDR3, as DNA: TGTGCCAGCAGTTTATTTTGGGGTGGCCACGAGCAGTACTTC. This gives the protein CASSLFWGGHEQYF.

The chain joins TRBV27 to TRBJ1-1; 9 nucleotides match TRBD1. J lost 4 bases, V lost 1 base, and 10 bases had no gene match. The germline V gene encodes CDR1 MNHEY and CDR2 SMNVEV (reference sequence). This CDR3 is 17 amino acids long. The CDR3 sequence is CASSLYWGPTGGTEAFF. The CDR3 coding sequence is TGTGCCAGCAGTTTATATTGGGGACCGACAGGGGGCACTGAAGCTTTCTTT.

The rearrangement links TRBV15 to TRBJ1-2; 9 nucleotides agree with TRBD1. The CDR3 sequence is 15 residues long. With V trimmed by 3 bases and J by 1 base, 3 bases remained unmatched. The germline CDR1 and CDR2 sequences are LNHNV and YYDKDF (reference sequence). The CDR3 here is CATSRDRGVNYGYTF. CDR3 nucleotides: TGTGCCACCAGCAGGGACAGGGGTGTTAACTATGGCTACACCTTC. The whole variable domain, filled in from reference TRBV15 and TRBJ1-2, reads DAMVIQNPRYQVTQFGKPVTLSCSQTLNHNVMYWYQQKSSQAPKLLFHYYDKDFNNEADTPDNFQSRRPNTSFCFLDIRSPGLGDTAMYLCATSRDRGVNYGYTFGSGTRLTVV.

This clone was seen just once. The rearrangement joins TRBV28 to TRBJ1-1; D uncertain. V was trimmed by 3 bases and J by 1 base, leaving 12 bases between them. The germline gives CDR1 MDHEN, CDR2 SYDVKM. This CDR3 region has 15 residues. The CDR3 spells CASSFFGDKNTEAFF. The CDR3 region has the DNA TGTGCCAGCAGTTTTTTCGGAGACAAGAACACTGAAGCTTTCTTT.

The chain recombines TRBV9 with TRBJ2-3; D is uncertain. CDR3 length: 11 residues. Per germline, CDR1 SGDLS and CDR2 YYNGEE. Trimming removed 3 bases from V and 5 bases from J, with 4 bases in between. CDR3 coding DNA: TGTGCCAGCAGCGCCAAAGATACGCAGTATTTT. This gives the protein CASSAKDTQYF.

As to this clone: Other DNA sequences in the same sample also yield this CDR3. The V call is TRBV29-1, the J call TRBJ2-2; D remains ambiguous. Germline V lookup: CDR1 SQVTM, CDR2 ANQGSEA. V was shortened by 7 bases and J by 6 bases, with 9 bases between the two germline ends. The CDR3 spans 11 residues. CDR3 protein: CSARVSGELFF. The CDR3 bases are TGCAGCGCCCGGGTGTCCGGGGAGCTGTTTTTT.

V usage is TRBV5-6 and J usage is TRBJ2-3; 9 bases align to TRBD2. The CDR3 covers 16 residues. J lost 4 bases, V lost 6 bases, and 12 bases had no gene match. Germline V gene lookup returns CDR1 SGHDT and CDR2 YYEEEE. CDR3 protein: CASTSPLEREADTQYF. Here the CDR3 DNA reads TGTGCCAGCACCTCTCCTTTGGAGCGGGAGGCAGATACGCAGTATTTT.

The rearrangement uses TRBV28 and TRBJ2-1; 9 bases match TRBD2. Germline V gene lookup returns CDR1 MDHEN and CDR2 SYDVKM. With 3 bases clipped from V and 8 bases from J, the junction kept 8 bases outside the gene matches. The CDR3 is 15 residues long. CDR3: CASSFRAGGRDEQFF. The CDR3 nucleotides are TGTGCCAGCAGTTTTAGAGCGGGAGGACGGGATGAGCAGTTCTTC. Complete variable domain (other parts from reference TRBV28 and TRBJ2-1): DVKVTQSSRYLVKRTGEKVFLECVQDMDHENMFWYRQDPGLGLRLIYFSYDVKMKEKGDIPEGYSVSREKKERFSLILESASTNQTSMYLCASSFRAGGRDEQFFGPGTRLTVL.

This chain joins TRBV13 and TRBJ1-1; D gene uncertain. The CDR3 has 14 amino acids. Germline-derived CDR1 and CDR2 are PRHDT and FYEKMQ (reference sequence). V dropped 1 base and J dropped 2 bases, with 8 bases sitting between them. CDR3 sequence: CASSLEGYNTEAFF. CDR3 sequence (DNA): TGTGCCAGCAGCTTAGAAGGGTACAACACTGAAGCTTTCTTT.

The chain joins TRBV28 to TRBJ1-2, with D perhaps matching TRBD1 (6 bases). The CDR3 contains 12 residues. CDR1 MDHEN and CDR2 SYDVKM come from the germline V gene. V was cut by 7 bases and J by 7 bases, with 13 bases left in between. CDR3 DNA sequence: TGTGCCAGCACCGTAACCAGGGGTGGCTACACCTTC. Translating gives CASTVTRGGYTF.